Given below is one TCR beta chain in context. Some clones are missing from TCRdb's copy, which holds only in-frame ones; the method was immunoSEQ multiplex PCR. The table shows under 350,000 clones, with roughly 85% occurring only once. The source of the sample is a study of blood T cell repertoires in COVID-19. Study as a whole: Samples came from the United States, Italy and Spain, spanning acute and convalescent COVID-19.

Germline CDR1 reads SGHTA; CDR2 reads FQGNSA. Trimming left V 5 bases short and J 5 bases short, with 16 bases between. This CDR3 is built from 15 residues. Input material: peripheral blood. This chain links TRBV7-2 with TRBJ2-1; tentative D call: TRBD2 (5 bases). This clonotype was sampled from a human donor in a cohort sampled during active COVID-19. The CDR3 sequence is CASSLRRPTNNEQFF. The DNA of the CDR3 is TGTGCCAGCAGCCTAAGGCGCCCGACTAACAATGAGCAGTTCTTC.